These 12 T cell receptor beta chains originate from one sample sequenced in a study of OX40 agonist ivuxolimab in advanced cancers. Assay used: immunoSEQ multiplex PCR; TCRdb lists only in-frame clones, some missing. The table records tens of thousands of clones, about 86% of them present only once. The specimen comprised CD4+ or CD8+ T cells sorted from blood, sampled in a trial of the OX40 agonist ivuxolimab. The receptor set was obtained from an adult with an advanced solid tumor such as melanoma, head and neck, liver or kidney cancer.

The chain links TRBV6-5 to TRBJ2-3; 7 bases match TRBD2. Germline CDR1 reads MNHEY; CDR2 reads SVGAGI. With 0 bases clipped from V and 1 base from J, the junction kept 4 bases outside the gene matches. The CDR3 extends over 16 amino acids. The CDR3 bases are TGTGCCAGCAGTTACTCAGGAGCGGGGCGCACAGATACGCAGTATTTT. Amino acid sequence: CASSYSGAGRTDTQYF.

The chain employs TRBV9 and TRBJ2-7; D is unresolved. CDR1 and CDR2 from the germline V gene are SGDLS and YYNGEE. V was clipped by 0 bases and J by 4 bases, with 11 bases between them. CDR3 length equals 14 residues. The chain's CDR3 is CASSVDFWAYEQYF. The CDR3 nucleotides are TGTGCCAGCAGCGTAGACTTTTGGGCTTACGAGCAGTACTTC.

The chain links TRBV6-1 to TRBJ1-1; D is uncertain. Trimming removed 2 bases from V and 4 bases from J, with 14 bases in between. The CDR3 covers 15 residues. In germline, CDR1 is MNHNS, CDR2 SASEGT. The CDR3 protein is CASSELRGVGTEAFF. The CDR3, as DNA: TGTGCCAGCAGTGAATTACGGGGAGTAGGCACTGAAGCTTTCTTT.

This CDR3 reads CASSFRGDSLDTEAFF. For the CDR3, the DNA is TGCGCCAGCAGCTTTAGAGGGGACAGTCTAGACACTGAAGCTTTCTTT. The chain links TRBV4-1 to TRBJ1-1, with 7 bases lining up with TRBD1. The CDR3 extends over 16 amino acids. Germline V gene lookup returns CDR1 MGHRA and CDR2 YSYEKL. The V and J ends lost 5 bases and 3 bases, in that order; junction bases with no gene match: 12.

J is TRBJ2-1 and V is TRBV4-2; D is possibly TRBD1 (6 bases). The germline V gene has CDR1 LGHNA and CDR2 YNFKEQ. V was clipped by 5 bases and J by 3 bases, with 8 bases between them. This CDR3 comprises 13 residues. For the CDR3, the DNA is TGTGCCAGCAGCTCGGACAGCTACAATGAGCAGTTCTTC. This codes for CASSSDSYNEQFF.

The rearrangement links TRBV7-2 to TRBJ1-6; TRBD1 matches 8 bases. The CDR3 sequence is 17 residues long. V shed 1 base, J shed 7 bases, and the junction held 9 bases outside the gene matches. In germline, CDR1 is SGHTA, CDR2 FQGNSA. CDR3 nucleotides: TGTGCCAGCAGCTTAGTGGGTTTTCAGGGGGCCAATTCACCCCTCCACTTT. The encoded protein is CASSLVGFQGANSPLHF.

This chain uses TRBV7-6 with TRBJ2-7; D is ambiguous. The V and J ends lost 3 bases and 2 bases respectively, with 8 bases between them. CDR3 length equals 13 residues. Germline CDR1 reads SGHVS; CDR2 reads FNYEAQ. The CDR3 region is CASSLADAYEQYF. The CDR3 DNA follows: TGTGCCAGCAGCTTGGCGGACGCCTACGAGCAGTACTTC.

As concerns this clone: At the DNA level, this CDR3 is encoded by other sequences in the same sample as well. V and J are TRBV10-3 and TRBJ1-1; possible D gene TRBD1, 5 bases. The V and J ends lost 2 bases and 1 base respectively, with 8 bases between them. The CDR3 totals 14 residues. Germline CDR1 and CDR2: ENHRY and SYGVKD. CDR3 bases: TGTGCCATCAGTGAGCAGGGACCGAACACTGAAGCTTTCTTT. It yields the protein CAISEQGPNTEAFF.

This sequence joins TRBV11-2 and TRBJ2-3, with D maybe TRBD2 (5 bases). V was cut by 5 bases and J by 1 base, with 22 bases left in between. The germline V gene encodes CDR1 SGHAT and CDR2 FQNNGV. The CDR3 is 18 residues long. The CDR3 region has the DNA TGTGCCAGCAGCCCCTTAGAGATGAGGGCTAGTGGCACAGATACGCAGTATTTT. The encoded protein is CASSPLEMRASGTDTQYF.

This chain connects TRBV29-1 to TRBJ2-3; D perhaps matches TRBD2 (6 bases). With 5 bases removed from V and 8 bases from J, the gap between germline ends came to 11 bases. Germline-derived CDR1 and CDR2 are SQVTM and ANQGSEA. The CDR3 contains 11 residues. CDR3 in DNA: TGCAGCGTTCTGGTGGGAGGTACGCAGTATTTT. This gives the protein CSVLVGGTQYF.

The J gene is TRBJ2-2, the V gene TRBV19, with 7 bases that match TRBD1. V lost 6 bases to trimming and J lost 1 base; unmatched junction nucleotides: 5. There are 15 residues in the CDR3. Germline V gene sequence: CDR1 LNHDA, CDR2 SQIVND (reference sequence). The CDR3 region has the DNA TGTGCCAGTAGGAAGGACAGGCTGAACACCGGGGAGCTGTTTTTT. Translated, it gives CASRKDRLNTGELFF.

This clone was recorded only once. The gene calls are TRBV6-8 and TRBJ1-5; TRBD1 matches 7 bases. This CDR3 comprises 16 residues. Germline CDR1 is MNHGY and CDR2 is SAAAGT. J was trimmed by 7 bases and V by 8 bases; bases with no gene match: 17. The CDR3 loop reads CASYRVQGTVRQPQHF. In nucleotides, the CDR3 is TGTGCCAGCTACCGGGTTCAGGGGACAGTTAGGCAGCCCCAGCATTTT.